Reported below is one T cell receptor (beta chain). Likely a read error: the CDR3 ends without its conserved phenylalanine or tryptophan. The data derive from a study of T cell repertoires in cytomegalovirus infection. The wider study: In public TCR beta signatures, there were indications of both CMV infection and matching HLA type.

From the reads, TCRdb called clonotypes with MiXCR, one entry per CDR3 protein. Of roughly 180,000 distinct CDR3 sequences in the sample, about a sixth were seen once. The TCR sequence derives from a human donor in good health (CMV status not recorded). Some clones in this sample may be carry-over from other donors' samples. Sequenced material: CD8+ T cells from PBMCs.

The CDR3 DNA sequence: TGCAGTGCTAGTAAGCGGCGGGGGCAACAAGAGACCCAGTACTTG. Residues: CSASKRRGQQETQYL. V and J are TRBV20-1 and TRBJ2-5, with D perhaps matching TRBD2 (7 bases). The CDR3 extends over 15 amino acids. V was cut by 3 bases and J by 2 bases, with 16 bases left in between. Germline V gives CDR1 DFQATT, CDR2 SNEGSKA (reference sequence).